The 7 T cell receptor beta chains below come from one sample, sequenced in a study of regulatory T cells in long-lasting Graves disease (dated by TCRdb to the early 2020s). The time point label for this specimen denotes: newly diagnosed GD, antithyroid drugs for less than 3 months. For both TCR sequencing and RNA sequencing, RNA was extracted from PBMCs in TRIzol. Library creation used multiplex PCR. Sequencing instrument: Illumina HiSeq 4000. iRepertoire HTBI primers and Arm-PCR amplification of CDR3 regions were used to construct TCR beta libraries. TCRdb passed the public sequencing reads through fastp at Q25 and MiXCR, retaining productive beta sequences. Under each unique CDR3 protein, matching rows form one entry showing the most common genes and DNA. This sample comprises 400,000 to 650,000 distinct CDR3 sequences, around 15% of them detected only once. Roughly 25% of the sample is taken by the ten largest.

These data also featured in a second study, about T cells in Graves' hyperthyroidism and ophthalmopathy.

Sample: peripheral blood mononuclear cells (PBMCs), taken at new diagnosis, from a patient treated with antithyroid drugs. Receptor source: a woman aged 40 to 65 with Graves disease. Donor details come from another sample of the same person, matched by shared clones.

This clonotype showed up just a few times. This chain uses TRBV13 with TRBJ1-1; D unresolved. V was clipped by 2 bases and J by 0 bases, with 10 bases between them. Germline V gives CDR1 PRHDT, CDR2 FYEKMQ (reference sequence). The CDR3 length is 15 residues. In nucleotides, the CDR3 is TGTGCCAGCAGCTTATATCAGGAAATGAACACTGAAGCTTTCTTT. This gives the protein CASSLYQEMNTEAFF.

This clonotype was seen many times. The chain has TRBV28 and TRBJ2-1; TRBD2 aligns across 8 bases. CDR3 length: 15 amino acids. With V trimmed by 4 bases and J by 1 base, 3 bases remained unmatched. Germline V lookup: CDR1 MDHEN, CDR2 SYDVKM. CDR3 sequence reads: CASSSGGGSYNEQFF. CDR3 bases: TGTGCCAGCAGTTCCGGGGGGGGGTCCTACAATGAGCAGTTCTTC.

The chain links TRBV7-6 to TRBJ2-7, with D possibly called TRBD1 or TRBD2 (6 bases each). Germline V lookup: CDR1 SGHVS, CDR2 FNYEAQ. The CDR3 spans 14 residues. Trimming removed 2 bases from V and 5 bases from J, with 13 bases in between. This CDR3 reads CASSLPAEGDEQYF. Here the CDR3 DNA reads TGTGCCAGCAGCTTACCCGCGGAGGGGGACGAGCAGTACTTC.

This clonotype was seen at least ten times. The chain has TRBV28 and TRBJ1-1, with D hard to call. V gave up 6 bases and J gave up 1 base, with 12 bases separating them. This CDR3 spans 14 amino acids. Germline values: CDR1 MDHEN, CDR2 SYDVKM. The CDR3 loop reads CASSPGNRNTEAFF. CDR3 nucleotides: TGTGCCAGCAGCCCCGGCAATCGGAACACTGAAGCTTTCTTT.

In its sample, this clonotype was seen many times. V usage is TRBV12-3 or TRBV12-4 and J usage is TRBJ2-3; no definite D call. The CDR3 consists of 12 residues. Trimming took 5 bases from V and 4 from J, leaving 7 bases between them. DNA of the CDR3: TGTGCCAGCAGTCCAGACCCAGATACGCAGTATTTT. Protein product: CASSPDPDTQYF.

The rearrangement uses TRBV20-1 and TRBJ2-7, with TRBD1 as a possible D gene (6 bases). V lost 6 bases to trimming and J lost 4 bases, with 16 bases between them. From germline, CDR1 is DFQATT and CDR2 SNEGSKA (reference sequence). The CDR3 has 13 residues. The CDR3 DNA sequence: TGCAGTGCCTTCCGGGACAAAAAGTACGAGCAGTACTTC. Protein: CSAFRDKKYEQYF.

This clonotype was counted between two and nine times. CDR3 sequence reads: CASSPSSLGGIPYEQYF. CDR3 DNA: TGTGCCAGCTCACCAAGTTCGTTAGGGGGTATTCCCTACGAGCAGTACTTC. The chain links TRBV18 to TRBJ2-7, with a possible D match to TRBD1 (6 bases). CDR1 and CDR2 (germline): KGHSH, LQKENI. The CDR3 is 17 amino acids. Deletions cut 2 bases from V and 2 bases from J, with 19 bases between.